One sample yielded the 20 T cell receptor beta chains listed below, sequenced in a study of cytomegalovirus exposure and HLA in healthy donors (dated by TCRdb to the late 2010s). Libraries were built with the immunoSEQ multiplex PCR assay. The multiplex PCR relied on a mix of 60 forward primers for TCR Vbeta segments and 13 reverse primers for TCR Jbeta segments. The table comes from immuneACCESS by way of TCRdb, which keeps in-frame sequences with V and J called. Part of the clones is missing from these tables; in studies checked, under half for an unresolved V gene and the rest for unknown reasons. The sample table shows 160,000 or so clones, and roughly three quarters are seen once. The ten largest account for about 1.3% of the sample. Sequenced input: PBMCs. These receptor sequences come from a man between 60 and 75 years old in good health and CMV-seronegative.

This chain joins TRBV11-2 and TRBJ2-1, with D perhaps matching TRBD2 (5 bases). Trimming cost V 2 bases and J 2 bases, with 10 bases left between them. From germline, CDR1 is SGHAT and CDR2 FQNNGV. This CDR3 has 15 residues. The CDR3 spells CASSLRTSPYNEQFF. DNA of the CDR3: TGTGCCAGCAGCTTAAGGACTTCCCCCTACAATGAGCAGTTCTTC.

The chain carries TRBV7-8 and TRBJ1-1, with 7 bases identical to TRBD1. The CDR3 has 18 amino acids. V trimming: 1 base; J trimming: 2 bases; junction bases outside the gene matches: 13. CDR1 is SGHVS and CDR2 is FQNEAQ in the germline V gene. The CDR3 sequence is CASSLGWRQGSPNTEAFF. In DNA, the CDR3 is TGTGCCAGCAGCTTAGGTTGGCGACAGGGCTCCCCTAACACTGAAGCTTTCTTT.

This rearrangement joins TRBV9 to TRBJ2-7; no definite D call. The CDR3 length is 15 residues. The germline V gene encodes CDR1 SGDLS and CDR2 YYNGEE. V was clipped by 0 bases and J by 1 base, with 11 bases between them. The CDR3 nucleotides are TGTGCCAGCAGCGTAGGCACAGTTATTTCCTACGAGCAGTACTTC. Its protein product is CASSVGTVISYEQYF.

The chain couples TRBV19 to TRBJ1-5, with TRBD1 matching 9 bases. With V trimmed by 11 bases and J by 6 bases, 11 bases remained unmatched. Germline V lookup: CDR1 LNHDA, CDR2 SQIVND (reference sequence). This CDR3 contains 14 residues. The CDR3: CAAGGQGTGQPQHF. DNA for the CDR3: TGTGCCGCGGGAGGACAGGGGACCGGTCAGCCCCAGCATTTT.

This chain connects TRBV7-9 to TRBJ1-5; D perhaps matches TRBD1 (5 bases). Germline assignment: CDR1 SEHNR and CDR2 FQNEAQ (reference sequence). The CDR3 extends over 17 amino acids. The V gene lost 1 base and the J gene lost 2 bases, with 15 bases spanning the gap. Written as DNA, the CDR3 is TGTGCCAGCAGCTTAGATGCTAGGGGCGCCGGCAATCAGCCCCAGCATTTT. This translates into CASSLDARGAGNQPQHF.

This chain joins TRBV19 and TRBJ2-5, with a weak D call TRBD1 (6 bases). The germline CDR1 and CDR2 sequences are LNHDA and SQIVND (reference sequence). This CDR3 has 16 residues. Trimming shortened V by 5 bases and J by 6 bases, and 22 bases separated the two germline ends. The CDR3 here is CASSSQSGVPGQTQYF. In DNA, the CDR3 is TGTGCCAGTAGTTCCCAATCAGGGGTCCCCGGTCAGACCCAGTACTTC.

This rearrangement joins TRBV6-5 to TRBJ2-2; D is undetermined. V lost 2 bases, J lost 4 bases, and 5 bases lay in between. The CDR3 covers 13 residues. Germline lookup yields CDR1 MNHEY and CDR2 SVGAGI. DNA for the CDR3: TGTGCCAGCAGTTACCTGAGCACCGGGGAGCTGTTTTTT. Residues: CASSYLSTGELFF.

The chain employs TRBV2 and TRBJ2-5; D unresolved. V was shortened by 7 bases and J by 5 bases, with 17 bases between the two germline ends. The germline V gene encodes CDR1 SNHLY and CDR2 FYNNEI. This CDR3 is built from 14 residues. This CDR3 reads CASNGATRRETQYF. CDR3 nucleotides: TGTGCCAGCAACGGCGCAACCCGGCGGGAGACCCAGTACTTC.

For the CDR3, the DNA is TGTGCCTGGAGTGTGGGCTTCAGCTCCTATTCACCCCTCCACTTT. Its protein is CAWSVGFSSYSPLHF. V is TRBV30 and J is TRBJ1-6; the D is unclear. The CDR3 has 15 amino acids. The V end was cut by 0 bases, the J end by 8 bases, with 14 bases between. The V gene's germline CDR1 is GTSNPN and CDR2 SVGIG (reference sequence).

This sequence joins TRBV27 and TRBJ1-2, with a weak D call TRBD1 (5 bases). The germline V gene encodes CDR1 MNHEY and CDR2 SMNVEV (reference sequence). The CDR3 is 14 amino acids. V lost 0 bases to trimming and J lost 5 bases, with 10 bases between them. This chain's CDR3 is CASSLSGRVYGYTF. CDR3 coding DNA: TGTGCCAGCAGTTTATCTGGCAGGGTTTATGGCTACACCTTC.

The V gene is TRBV11-2, the J gene TRBJ1-6; TRBD1 matches at 7 bases. The CDR3 is 15 residues long. Germline CDR1 reads SGHAT; CDR2 reads FQNNGV. The J segment lost 7 bases and the V segment lost 5 bases, leaving 8 bases of the junction unmatched. The CDR3 is CASSPRGGANSPLHF. CDR3 DNA: TGTGCCAGCAGCCCCCGAGGGGGCGCCAATTCACCCCTCCACTTT.

The chain couples TRBV5-1 to TRBJ2-1; maybe TRBD1 (6 bases). CDR1 is SGHRS, CDR2 YFSETQ, per germline. CDR3 size: 15 residues. Trimming took off 4 bases at V and 0 bases at J, with 11 bases between the two ends. CDR3 in amino acids: CASSLLDSSYNEQFF. For the CDR3, the DNA is TGCGCCAGCAGCCTCCTGGACAGCTCCTACAATGAGCAGTTCTTC.

In this sample, this clone turned up once. CDR3 protein: CASSPGQSSGNTIYF. In DNA form, the CDR3 reads TGCGCCAGCAGCCCGGGACAGTCCTCTGGAAACACCATATATTTT. The chain employs TRBV5-1 and TRBJ1-3, with TRBD1 matching 7 bases. The CDR3 is 15 residues long. Trimming at V came to 4 bases and at J to 0 bases, leaving 4 bases not matched to a gene. Looked up from germline, CDR1 is SGHRS and CDR2 is YFSETQ.

The sample holds one count of this clone. This chain uses TRBV9 with TRBJ2-1; 7 bases match TRBD2. Germline lookup yields CDR1 SGDLS and CDR2 YYNGEE. After removal of 0 bases from V and 15 bases from J, the junction contained 9 bases not matched to a gene. CDR3 length equals 13 residues. The CDR3 is CASSVGPGRATFF. In DNA form, the CDR3 reads TGTGCCAGCAGCGTAGGCCCTGGGAGGGCGACGTTCTTC.

The chain combines TRBV28 with TRBJ2-7; TRBD2 matches at 10 bases. The germline V gene has CDR1 MDHEN and CDR2 SYDVKM. The CDR3 covers 14 residues. V was pared by 5 bases and J by 7 bases, with 8 bases of the junction left unmatched. This CDR3 is CASSTLAGELEQYF. The CDR3 DNA follows: TGTGCCAGCAGTACCCTAGCGGGGGAATTGGAGCAGTACTTC.

This clone was seen more than once but under ten times. The V gene is TRBV7-6, the J gene TRBJ2-7; TRBD2 matches at 10 bases. CDR1 SGHVS and CDR2 FNYEAQ come from the germline V gene. Trimming cost V 1 base and J 0 bases; bases outside gene matches: 15. The CDR3 is 20 residues long. For the CDR3, the DNA is TGTGCCAGCAGCTTAGTGGCTAGCGGGAGCGGCCGGGTGCACTCCTACGAGCAGTACTTC. The encoded protein is CASSLVASGSGRVHSYEQYF.

This clone has more than one count but fewer than ten. The CDR3 DNA reads as TGCGCCAGCAGCCAAGCTTTAGCGGGGGACGCCCACAATGAGCAGTTCTTC. Amino acid sequence: CASSQALAGDAHNEQFF. This rearrangement joins TRBV4-3 to TRBJ2-1, with 9 positions matching TRBD2. J gave up 5 bases and V 1 base, and 9 bases lay outside the gene matches. The CDR3 contains 17 residues. The germline CDR1 and CDR2 sequences are LGHNA and YSLEER.

CDR3 protein: CASSYPPGLVVHEQFF. For the CDR3, the DNA is TGTGCCAGCAGCTACCCCCCGGGACTAGTGGTTCATGAGCAGTTCTTC. The rearrangement uses TRBV7-9 and TRBJ2-1, with 8 bases aligning to TRBD2. V lost 4 bases, J lost 8 bases, and 13 bases stayed unmatched. The CDR3 sequence is 16 residues long. Germline V CDR1 and CDR2: SEHNR, FQNEAQ (reference sequence).

CDR3 residues: CASEDLTGYRNQPQHF. The CDR3 nucleotides are TGTGCCAGCGAAGATCTAACAGGGTATCGCAATCAGCCCCAGCATTTT. The rearrangement uses TRBV28 and TRBJ1-5, with D possibly matching TRBD1 (6 bases). Trimming cost V 8 bases and J 2 bases, with 19 bases left between them. The CDR3 has 16 residues. The germline V gene encodes CDR1 MDHEN and CDR2 SYDVKM.

The chain employs TRBV20-1 and TRBJ2-7; D gene uncertain. Looked up from germline, CDR1 is DFQATT and CDR2 is SNEGSKA (reference sequence). The CDR3 runs to 11 residues. V was trimmed by 5 bases and J by 6 bases, leaving 11 bases between them. CDR3 coding DNA: TGCAGTGCTTTCCGGAGTCGCGAGCAGTACTTC. Protein: CSAFRSREQYF.